This is a list of T cell receptor beta chains from one sample in a study of cytomegalovirus exposure and HLA in healthy donors. Clones were sequenced by immunoSEQ multiplex PCR, and TCRdb holds only the in-frame ones, with some missing. There are about 120,000 clones in the sample; 65% to 90% occur only once, and around 4.2% lies in the top ten. Sequencing used PBMCs. The receptors come from a woman between 25 and 40 years old in good health and CMV-seronegative. Each CDR3 is given with its conserved first and last residue. The D gene is left open where the match is weak. Size is stated for part of the rows, as once, few or many counts, or as a class when the clone is expanded.

abundance,d_gene,v_gene,j_gene,CDR3nt,CDR3aa
.,TRBD2,TRBV28,TRBJ2-1,TGTGCCAGCAGTTCAACCGACAGACTAGCGGGTTTGTCCTACAATGAGCAGTTCTTC,CASSSTDRLAGLSYNEQFF
.,.,TRBV27,TRBJ2-1,TGTGCCAGCAAGAGGGCCGCCAACCTAAATGAGCAGTTCTTC,CASKRAANLNEQFF
.,TRBD1,TRBV10-2,TRBJ2-1,TGCGCCAGCATCGGACAGGGGCGCAGGGATGAGCAGTTCTTC,CASIGQGRRDEQFF
.,TRBD1,TRBV13,TRBJ2-3,TGTGCCAGCAGCCACCGACAGGGCGCGATAGATACGCAGTATTTT,CASSHRQGAIDTQYF
.,TRBD2,TRBV28,TRBJ2-2,TGTGCCAGCAGTCCCCAAGGTCCAGCGGGATCGTCCGGGGAGCTGTTTTTT,CASSPQGPAGSSGELFF
.,.,TRBV27,TRBJ2-7,TGTGCCAGCAGTCTTCCCCCCTACGAGCAGTACTTC,CASSLPPYEQYF
.,TRBD2,TRBV30,TRBJ2-7,TGTGCCTGGAGTGCTTTCAGCGGGAGCTCCTACGAGCAGTACTTC,CAWSAFSGSSYEQYF
.,.,TRBV7-9,TRBJ1-1,TGTGCAGTAGAGAGGGTTTTGGGGGGAAGCACTGAAGCTTTCTTT,CAVERVLGGSTEAFF
.,.,TRBV7-2,TRBJ1-5,TGTGCCAGCAGCTTAGCGACAGCCCGAGGATATAGCAATCAGCCCCAGCATTTT,CASSLATARGYSNQPQHF
.,.,TRBV14,TRBJ2-7,TGTGCCAGCAGCCACGGGACAACTTACGAGCAGTACTTC,CASSHGTTYEQYF
.,.,TRBV19,TRBJ1-2,TGTGCCAGTAGTTCAAACCGGGAGCTAGCTAACTATGGCTACACCTTC,CASSSNRELANYGYTF
few,TRBD2,TRBV4-3,TRBJ2-7,TGCGCCAGCAGCCAATTCATTACAACTAGCGGACTAGCCTACGAGCAGTACTTC,CASSQFITTSGLAYEQYF
.,.,TRBV28,TRBJ1-2,TGTGCCAGCAAGCAACAGGGATCTCTCAACTATGGCTACACCTTC,CASKQQGSLNYGYTF
.,TRBD1,TRBV7-9,TRBJ1-3,TGTGCCAGCAGATATACAGGGGGCTCTGGAAACACCATATATTTT,CASRYTGGSGNTIYF
.,.,TRBV7-9,TRBJ1-1,TGTTCCAGCAGCTTAGGCAGCTTCGGACGGGAGAACACTGAAGCTTTCTTT,CSSSLGSFGRENTEAFF
.,TRBD2,TRBV10-2,TRBJ2-7,TGCGCCATTTCTAGCGGGAGTGGGGGGGAGCAGTACTTC,CAISSGSGGEQYF
few,.,TRBV28,TRBJ1-2,TGTGCCAGCGGGGGTCGGGGGGGAAACTATGGCTACACCTTC,CASGGRGGNYGYTF
.,TRBD2,TRBV6-6,TRBJ2-5,TGTGCCAGCAGTTACGGGACTAGCGGCAACCAAGAGACCCAGTACTTC,CASSYGTSGNQETQYF
.,TRBD2,TRBV9,TRBJ2-3,TGTGCCAGCAGCGTAACCGAAGCGGGAGGGAACACAGATACGCAGTATTTT,CASSVTEAGGNTDTQYF
.,TRBD1,TRBV27,TRBJ1-5,TGTGCCAGCAGTTTACGCGCCTCTCAGGGGGCAGTTGATCAGCCCCAGCATTTT,CASSLRASQGAVDQPQHF
.,TRBD1,TRBV2,TRBJ1-5,TGTGCCAGCGCTCCGGGACAGGGAAATTCCCAGCCCCAGCATTTT,CASAPGQGNSQPQHF
few,TRBD2,TRBV6-1,TRBJ2-3,TGTGCCAGCAGTGAAATGGTAGCGGGAGGCGGTACAGATACGCAGTATTTT,CASSEMVAGGGTDTQYF
.,TRBD2,TRBV7-2,TRBJ2-1,TGTGCCAGCAGCTTAGCGGGACTAGCGAGCGAGCAGTTCTTC,CASSLAGLASEQFF
.,TRBD2,TRBV4-1,TRBJ2-1,TGCGCCAGCAGCCAAGACCCTAGCGGGCCTAATGAGCAGTTCTTC,CASSQDPSGPNEQFF
.,TRBD1,TRBV7-3,TRBJ1-1,TGTGCCAGCAGCTTAACGGGGACAGGGGGCGAACGGAACACTGAAGCTTTCTTT,CASSLTGTGGERNTEAFF
few,TRBD2,TRBV5-1,TRBJ2-1,TGCGCCAGCAGCTACGGGGGGGTTGGCAATGAGCAGTTCTTC,CASSYGGVGNEQFF
once,TRBD1,TRBV27,TRBJ2-5,TGTGCCAGCAGTTTGAGGGGGCTGGTTTTGGAGACCCAGTACTTC,CASSLRGLVLETQYF
.,TRBD1,TRBV7-8,TRBJ1-4,TGTGCCAGCAGCGGACAGGGGGCTGAAAAACTGTTTTTT,CASSGQGAEKLFF
.,.,TRBV23-1,TRBJ2-4,TGCGCCAGCAGTCAAGGACAGCGACAGTTACTAGCCAAAAACATTCAGTACTTC,CASSQGQRQLLAKNIQYF
.,.,TRBV28,TRBJ1-1,TGTGCCAGCAGTGACGTAACAGGATTGAACACTGAAGCTTTCTTT,CASSDVTGLNTEAFF
.,.,TRBV7-9,TRBJ1-4,TGTGCCATCCCGTCCGAGGGAGAAAAACTGTTTTTT,CAIPSEGEKLFF
.,.,TRBV9,TRBJ1-3,TGTGCCAGCAGCTTAGACCCCCAACCAGGGTTAGACACCATATATTTT,CASSLDPQPGLDTIYF
.,TRBD2,TRBV18,TRBJ2-3,TGTGCCAGCTCCCCCCTGGCAAGCGGGGGGACAGATACGCAGTATTTT,CASSPLASGGTDTQYF
.,TRBD1,TRBV6-5,TRBJ1-5,TGTACCAGCAGTTACTCGGGACAGTCCAATCAGCCCCAGCATTTT,CTSSYSGQSNQPQHF
.,TRBD1,TRBV19,TRBJ1-2,TGTGCCAGTAGGCGACGACGACAGGGCATCTATGGCTACACCTTC,CASRRRRQGIYGYTF
.,TRBD1,TRBV6-5,TRBJ1-2,TGTGCCAGCAGTTTTGGGACAGAGAGAATCTATGGCTACACCTTC,CASSFGTERIYGYTF
.,.,TRBV29-1,TRBJ2-3,TGCAGCGTTGGGACTACTAGCACAGATACGCAGTATTTT,CSVGTTSTDTQYF
.,.,TRBV5-1,TRBJ1-1,TGCGCCAGCAGCTTGGGTCCGAGAGAAGCTTTCTTT,CASSLGPREAFF
.,TRBD1,TRBV19,TRBJ1-1,TGTGCCAGCGGACAGGGGAACACTGAAGCTTTCTTT,CASGQGNTEAFF
.,TRBD2,TRBV27,TRBJ2-7,TGTGCCAGCAGTTCTCCGGGACTAGGAAAATCCTACGAGCAGTACTTC,CASSSPGLGKSYEQYF
.,.,TRBV7-9,TRBJ2-1,TGTGCCAGCAGCCCTCTCGGTGAGCAGTTCTTC,CASSPLGEQFF
.,.,TRBV27,TRBJ1-1,TGTGCCAGCAGCCATTACGGGAACACTGAAGCTTTCTTT,CASSHYGNTEAFF
.,.,TRBV6-6,TRBJ2-3,TGTGCCAGCAGTTACGGCACAGGCCCCAAACCAGATACGCAGTATTTT,CASSYGTGPKPDTQYF
.,TRBD1,TRBV28,TRBJ1-5,TGTGCCAGCAGTTTTAGGTCAGGGGGAGGTCAGCCCCAGCATTTT,CASSFRSGGGQPQHF
.,.,TRBV30,TRBJ1-1,TGTGCCTGGAAACGGGGGGCTGGCACTGAAGCTTTCTTT,CAWKRGAGTEAFF
.,.,TRBV6-4,TRBJ2-1,TGTGCCAGCAGTGACTCGCCAGGGTCCTACAATGAGCAGTTCTTC,CASSDSPGSYNEQFF
.,.,TRBV12-5,TRBJ2-1,TGTGCTAGTGGTTTGGAGGTAGGCGAGCGGCGCTACAATGAGCAGTTCTTC,CASGLEVGERRYNEQFF
.,.,TRBV28,TRBJ1-1,TGTGCCAGCAGTTTTCAGGGGTATGAAGCTTTCTTT,CASSFQGYEAFF
.,.,TRBV14,TRBJ2-7,TGTGCCAGCAGCCAGCGGCGGGACGGTTACGAGCAGTACTTC,CASSQRRDGYEQYF
.,.,TRBV25-1,TRBJ2-5,TGTGCCAGCAGTGAACCCGGGAGTTGGCACCAAGAGACCCAGTACTTC,CASSEPGSWHQETQYF
.,TRBD2,TRBV27,TRBJ2-2,TGTGCCAGCAGTGGACTAGCGAACACCGGGGAGCTGTTTTTT,CASSGLANTGELFF
.,TRBD2,TRBV14,TRBJ2-1,TGTGCCAGCAGCCAGGAGGGACTAGCGGCCTACAATGAGCAGTTCTTC,CASSQEGLAAYNEQFF
.,TRBD1,TRBV19,TRBJ2-1,TGTGCCAGTAGCATGCTTGGACAGGGAAACAATGAGCAGTTCTTC,CASSMLGQGNNEQFF
.,TRBD2,TRBV11-2,TRBJ2-7,TGTGCCAGCAGCCAACCGGGGACTACCTACGAGCAGTACTTC,CASSQPGTTYEQYF
.,TRBD2,TRBV5-1,TRBJ2-3,TGCGCCAGCAGCTTGGAAGGTAGCGGGACGACAGATACGCAGTATTTT,CASSLEGSGTTDTQYF
.,.,TRBV5-1,TRBJ2-7,TGCGCCAGCAGCTTTGGGGCCCGCACAACCCACGAGCAGTACTTC,CASSFGARTTHEQYF
.,TRBD2,TRBV7-2,TRBJ2-7,TGTGCCAGCAGCTTAGATCAGGGACTAGCGGGATACGAGCAGTACTTC,CASSLDQGLAGYEQYF